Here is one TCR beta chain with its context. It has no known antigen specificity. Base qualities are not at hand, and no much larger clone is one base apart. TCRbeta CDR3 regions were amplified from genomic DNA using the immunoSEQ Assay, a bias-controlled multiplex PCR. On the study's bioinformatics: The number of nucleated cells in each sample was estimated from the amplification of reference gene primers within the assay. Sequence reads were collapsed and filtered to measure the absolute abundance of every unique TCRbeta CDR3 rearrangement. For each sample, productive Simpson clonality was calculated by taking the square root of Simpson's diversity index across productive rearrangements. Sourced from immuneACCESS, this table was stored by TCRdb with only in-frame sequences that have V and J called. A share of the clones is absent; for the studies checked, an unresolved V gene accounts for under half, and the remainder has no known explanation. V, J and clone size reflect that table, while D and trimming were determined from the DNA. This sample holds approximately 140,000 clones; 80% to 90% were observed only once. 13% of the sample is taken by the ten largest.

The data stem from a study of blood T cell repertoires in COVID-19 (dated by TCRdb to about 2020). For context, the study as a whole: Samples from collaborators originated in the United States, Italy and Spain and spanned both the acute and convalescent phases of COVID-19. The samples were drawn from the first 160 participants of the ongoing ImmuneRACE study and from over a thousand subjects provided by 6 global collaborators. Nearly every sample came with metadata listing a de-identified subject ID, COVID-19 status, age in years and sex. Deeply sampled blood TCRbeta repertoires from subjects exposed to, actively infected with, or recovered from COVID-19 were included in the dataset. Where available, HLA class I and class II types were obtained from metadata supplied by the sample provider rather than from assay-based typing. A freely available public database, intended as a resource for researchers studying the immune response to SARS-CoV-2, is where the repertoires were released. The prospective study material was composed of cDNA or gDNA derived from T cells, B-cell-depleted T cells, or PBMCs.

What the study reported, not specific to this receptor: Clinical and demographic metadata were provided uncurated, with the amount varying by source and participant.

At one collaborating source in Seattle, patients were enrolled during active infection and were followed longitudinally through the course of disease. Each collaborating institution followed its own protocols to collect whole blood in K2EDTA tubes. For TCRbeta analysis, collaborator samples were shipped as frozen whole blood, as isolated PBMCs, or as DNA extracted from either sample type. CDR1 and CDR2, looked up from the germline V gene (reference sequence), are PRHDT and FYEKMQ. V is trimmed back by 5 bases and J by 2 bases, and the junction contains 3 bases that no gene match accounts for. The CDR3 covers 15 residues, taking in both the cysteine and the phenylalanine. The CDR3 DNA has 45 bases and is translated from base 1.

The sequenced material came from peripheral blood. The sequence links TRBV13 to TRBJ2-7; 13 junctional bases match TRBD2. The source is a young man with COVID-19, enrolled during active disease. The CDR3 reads CASSIGTSGAYEQYF. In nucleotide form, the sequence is TGTGCCAGCAGCATTGGGACTAGCGGGGCCTACGAGCAGTACTTC.